A single sample is the source of the 20 T cell receptor beta chains below, sequenced in a study. Via MiXCR, TCRdb re-called the 5' RACE reads, giving one row per CDR3 protein. The table has more than 45,000 distinct CDR3 sequences, 25% to 30% seen once. Sequenced sample: tumor-infiltrating memory CD4+ T cells sorted from the breast tumor. As for subset: memory CD4+ T cells, CD4+CD45RO+CD25-. Receptor source: a female donor with breast cancer.

This clonotype has more than one count but fewer than ten. The chain joins TRBV7-2 to TRBJ2-5; D not certain. V lost 1 base, J lost 1 base, and 13 bases lay in between. CDR1 SGHTA and CDR2 FQGNSA come from the germline V gene. The CDR3 spans 16 residues. The CDR3 is CASSLVTPWGQETQYF. DNA of the CDR3: TGTGCCAGCAGCTTAGTGACTCCCTGGGGCCAAGAGACCCAGTACTTC.

In this sample, this clonotype turned up many times. The V gene is TRBV25-1, the J gene TRBJ1-6, with 10 bases matching TRBD1. CDR1 is MGHDK, CDR2 SYGVNS, per germline. This CDR3 has 15 residues. V was clipped by 6 bases and J by 3 bases; unmatched bases: 2. CDR3 coding DNA: TGTGCCAGCAGGGGGGACAGGGGCTATAATTCACCCCTCCACTTT. Its protein is CASRGDRGYNSPLHF.

This clonotype was counted a few times. The chain recombines TRBV3-1 with TRBJ2-1; D call uncertain. CDR1 is LGHDT and CDR2 is YNNKEL in the germline V gene (reference sequence). Trimming left V 0 bases short and J 8 bases short, with 11 bases between. The CDR3 length is 14 residues. The CDR3 sequence is CASSQEGGPHEQFF. The CDR3 DNA reads as TGTGCCAGCAGCCAAGAGGGTGGGCCGCATGAGCAGTTCTTC.

This rearrangement joins TRBV9 to TRBJ2-3; D gene unclear. V was cut by 1 base and J by 1 base, with 7 bases left in between. Per the germline V gene, CDR1 is SGDLS and CDR2 is YYNGEE. The CDR3 totals 14 residues. The CDR3 protein is CASSVQPGTDTQYF. CDR3 coding DNA: TGTGCCAGCAGCGTACAGCCGGGCACAGATACGCAGTATTTT.

This clonotype was detected a few times. The chain joins TRBV24-1 to TRBJ2-3; D is possibly TRBD2 (5 bases). CDR1 and CDR2 (germline): KGHDR, SFDVKD. CDR3 length: 15 residues. V lost 3 bases to trimming and J lost 4 bases, with 13 bases between them. In DNA, the CDR3 is TGTGCCACCAGTGATGTGGTCGGGAACGCAGATACGCAGTATTTT. It specifies CATSDVVGNADTQYF.

The sample holds a few counts of this clonotype. The V and J genes are TRBV5-1 and TRBJ1-2; D might be TRBD1 (6 bases). The ends were cut back, 8 bases at V and 2 bases at J, with 10 bases in the middle. The CDR3 sequence is 12 residues long. Per the germline V gene, CDR1 is SGHRS and CDR2 is YFSETQ. DNA of the CDR3: TGCGCCAGTGGACAGTTCAACTATGGCTACACCTTC. It is translated as CASGQFNYGYTF.

Remarks on this clonotype: The conserved closing phenylalanine or tryptophan is absent in this CDR3, likely reflecting a read error. The CDR3 sequence: CSAASNSPLHL. CDR3 nucleotide sequence: TGCAGTGCAGCCTCAAATTCACCTCTCCACCTT. J is TRBJ1-6 and V is TRBV20-1; D is uncertain. CDR1 is DFQATT, CDR2 SNEGSKA, per germline (reference sequence). The CDR3 length is 11 residues.

This clonotype turned up a few times. The rearrangement links TRBV9 to TRBJ2-3; 10 bases align to TRBD1. Germline V gives CDR1 SGDLS, CDR2 YYNGEE. CDR3 length: 13 amino acids. V lost 3 bases to trimming and J lost 8 bases; unmatched junction nucleotides: 3. DNA of the CDR3: TGTGCCAGCAGCGATGGACAGGGGGGTACGCAGTATTTT. It is translated as CASSDGQGGTQYF.

The chain combines TRBV20-1 with TRBJ2-2, with D uncertain. The CDR3 is made up of 13 amino acids. Deletions cut 1 base from V and 7 bases from J, with 10 bases between. Germline V gene lookup returns CDR1 DFQATT and CDR2 SNEGSKA (reference sequence). The CDR3 DNA reads as TGCAGTGCTAGAGGCGTCGTCGTCGGGGAGCTGTTTTTT. Translation: CSARGVVVGELFF.

The CDR3 coding sequence is TGCGCCAGCAGCCTTACAACCCCTCTGACCAACCCGAACACTGAAGCTTTCTTT. This encodes CASSLTTPLTNPNTEAFF. The chain combines TRBV4-3 with TRBJ1-1; no clear D gene. Germline CDR1 reads LGHNA; CDR2 reads YSLEER. The V end lost 4 bases, the J end lost 1 base, and 22 bases lay between the germline ends. The CDR3 has 18 residues.

The gene calls are TRBV12-3 or TRBV12-4 and TRBJ1-1; D unresolved. The length of the CDR3 is 14 residues. Trimming stripped 7 bases from V and 1 base from J, with 13 bases between. DNA of the CDR3: TGTGCCAGCAAACCGGGAGGCGGGAACACTGAAGCTTTCTTT. It is translated as CASKPGGGNTEAFF.

The chain couples TRBV5-1 to TRBJ2-3; D unclear. The germline V and J ends were trimmed by 4 bases and 4 bases, with 13 bases remaining between them. The germline CDR1 and CDR2 sequences are SGHRS and YFSETQ. The CDR3 has 14 amino acids. CDR3 residues: CASSLSALADTQYF. CDR3 bases: TGCGCCAGCAGCCTATCGGCGTTAGCAGATACGCAGTATTTT.

As to this clonotype: One base away lies a much larger clone, so this may be a sequencing read error. This rearrangement joins TRBV20-1 to TRBJ1-6; a possible D gene is TRBD1 (6 bases). V was pared by 5 bases and J by 7 bases, with 15 bases between. Germline values: CDR1 DFQATT, CDR2 SNEGSKA (reference sequence). The CDR3 extends over 14 amino acids. The CDR3 nucleotides read TGCAGTGCTCCCGCCGTGACAGGCAATTCACCCCTCCACTTT. This codes for CSAPAVTGNSPLHF.

V and J are TRBV7-2 and TRBJ2-1; D unclear. Germline loops: CDR1 SGHTA, CDR2 FQGNSA. V was clipped by 6 bases and J by 10 bases, with 16 bases between them. This CDR3 is 13 amino acids long. The CDR3 bases are TGTGCCAGCAGTAACACGGGTACCAAGGAGCAGTTCTTC. As protein: CASSNTGTKEQFF.

This clonotype came up a few times. The chain carries TRBV7-9 and TRBJ2-2; D unresolved. Germline V gene data show CDR1 as SEHNR and CDR2 as FQNEAQ (reference sequence). This CDR3 comprises 15 residues. V shed 1 base and J shed 0 bases, with 6 bases lying between them. The CDR3 nucleotides are TGTGCCAGCAGCTTAGGTGGGACGAACACCGGGGAGCTGTTTTTT. It is translated as CASSLGGTNTGELFF.

This clonotype was observed a handful of times. An end of the junction differs from the germline gene, which may be a read error. V and J are TRBV29-1 and TRBJ2-7, with D possibly being TRBD2 (6 bases). CDR3 size: 12 residues. From germline, CDR1 is SQVTM and CDR2 ANQGSEA. The CDR3 DNA sequence: TGCAGCCTTGAAGGCGGGGATTACGAGCAGTACTTC. Translating gives CSLEGGDYEQYF.

This clonotype was counted between two and nine times. This sequence joins TRBV5-1 and TRBJ2-3; 11 bases match TRBD2. V shed 4 bases and J 0 bases; nucleotides not matched to a gene: 10. The CDR3 loop spans 18 amino acids. The germline gives CDR1 SGHRS, CDR2 YFSETQ. The CDR3 sequence: CASSPTWTSGFSTDTQYF. The CDR3 DNA reads as TGCGCCAGCAGCCCAACATGGACTAGCGGGTTTAGCACAGATACGCAGTATTTT.

This clonotype was picked up a small number of times. The gene calls are TRBV12-3 or TRBV12-4 and TRBJ1-1; D gene unclear. Trimming cost V 4 bases and J 3 bases, with 6 bases left between them. The CDR3 has 12 amino acids. CDR3 in DNA: TGTGCCAGCAGTTATCGGTACACTGAAGCTTTCTTT. It yields the protein CASSYRYTEAFF.

Turning to this clonotype: One junction end disagrees with the germline gene, perhaps due to a read error. This sequence joins TRBV5-1 and TRBJ2-3, with TRBD1 matching 9 bases. The germline gives CDR1 SGHRS, CDR2 YFSETQ. The CDR3 is 16 amino acids. CDR3 DNA sequence: TGCGCCAGCGGCTTGCCTCGGACAGGGGAAGGAGATACGCAGTATTTT. This sequence encodes CASGLPRTGEGDTQYF.

The V gene is TRBV6-1, the J gene TRBJ1-5, with D perhaps matching TRBD1 (5 bases). The CDR3 runs 15 residues. The V gene's germline CDR1 is MNHNS and CDR2 SASEGT. V was shortened by 6 bases and J by 5 bases, with 17 bases between the two germline ends. CDR3: CASSGTDSGHQPQHF. CDR3 bases: TGTGCCAGCAGCGGAACGGATTCGGGGCATCAGCCCCAGCATTTT.